The 5 T cell receptor beta chains below come from one sample, sequenced in a study of T cell responses to AZD1222 COVID-19 vaccine. Repertoires were generated with immunoSEQ multiplex PCR, while TCRdb's copy carries only in-frame clones and drops some. The profile covers more than 130,000 clones, with 90% appearing a single time and around 3.7% taken by the ten largest. Sequenced here: peripheral blood, sampled on day 0 of AZD1222 vaccination. The source of these receptors is an adult in good health.

The CDR3 reads CASSKAPMEGSDVNTEAFF. Written as DNA, the CDR3 is TGTGCCAGCAGCAAAGCCCCAATGGAGGGGTCAGATGTGAACACTGAAGCTTTCTTT. The rearrangement uses TRBV21-1 and TRBJ1-1. TRBV21-1 is shown as a pseudogene. CDR3 length: 19 residues.

The chain couples TRBV11-3 to TRBJ2-1; D unresolved. V lost 1 base to trimming and J lost 7 bases, with 2 bases between them. Germline CDR1 and CDR2: SGHNT and YENEEA. The CDR3 has 11 residues. For the CDR3, the DNA is TGTGCCAGCAGCTTAGGGAATGAGCAGTTCTTC. Translating gives CASSLGNEQFF.

The V gene is TRBV3-1 (or the pseudogene TRBV3-2), the J gene TRBJ2-6; TRBD2 agrees at 8 bases. The CDR3 contains 18 residues. V dropped 0 bases and J dropped 1; count of bases not matched to a gene: 5. Germline-derived CDR1 and CDR2 are LGHDT and YNNKEL (reference sequence). CDR3 region: CASSQEYVAGSGANVLTF. DNA of the CDR3: TGTGCCAGCAGCCAAGAGTATGTAGCGGGGTCTGGGGCCAACGTCCTGACTTTC.

This chain uses TRBV6-2 or TRBV6-3 with TRBJ1-2; 9 bases are a match to TRBD1. Germline-derived CDR1 and CDR2 are MNHEY and SVGEGT. The CDR3 totals 14 residues. V shed 2 bases and J 7 bases; nucleotides not matched to a gene: 5. The CDR3 DNA follows: TGTGCCAGCAGTTACCCGGGACAGGGTAGTGGCTACACCTTC. It encodes CASSYPGQGSGYTF.

The chain carries TRBV6-5 and TRBJ2-6; D not certain. The CDR3 runs to 15 residues. The germline V gene encodes CDR1 MNHEY and CDR2 SVGAGI. V was shortened by 2 bases and J by 0 bases, with 5 bases between the two germline ends. The CDR3 is CASSYKSSGANVLTF. DNA for the CDR3: TGTGCCAGCAGTTACAAAAGCTCTGGGGCCAACGTCCTGACTTTC.